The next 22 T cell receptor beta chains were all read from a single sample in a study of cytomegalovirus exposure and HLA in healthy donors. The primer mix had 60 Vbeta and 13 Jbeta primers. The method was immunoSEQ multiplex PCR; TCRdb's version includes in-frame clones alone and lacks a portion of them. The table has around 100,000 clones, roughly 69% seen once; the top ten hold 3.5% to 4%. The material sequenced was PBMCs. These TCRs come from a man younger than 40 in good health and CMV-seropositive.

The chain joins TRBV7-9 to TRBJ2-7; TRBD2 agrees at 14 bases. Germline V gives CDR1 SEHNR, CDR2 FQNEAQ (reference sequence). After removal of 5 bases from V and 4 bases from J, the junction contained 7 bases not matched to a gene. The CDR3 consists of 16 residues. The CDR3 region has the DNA TGTGCCAGCAGCCCGACTAGCGGGGGGGAGGCGTACGAGCAGTACTTC. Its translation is CASSPTSGGEAYEQYF.

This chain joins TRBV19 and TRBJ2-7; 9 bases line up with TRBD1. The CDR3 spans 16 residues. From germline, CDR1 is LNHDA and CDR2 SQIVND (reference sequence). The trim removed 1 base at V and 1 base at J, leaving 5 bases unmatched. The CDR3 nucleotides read TGTGCCAGTAGTATAGGGGGGACAGGGAGATCCTACGAGCAGTACTTC. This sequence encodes CASSIGGTGRSYEQYF.

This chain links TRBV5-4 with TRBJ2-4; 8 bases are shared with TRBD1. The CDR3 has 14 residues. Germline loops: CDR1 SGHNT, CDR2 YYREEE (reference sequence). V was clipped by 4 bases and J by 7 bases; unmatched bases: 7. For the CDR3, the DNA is TGTGCCAGCAGCCCAACAGGGGGACAGAACATTCAGTACTTC. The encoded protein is CASSPTGGQNIQYF.

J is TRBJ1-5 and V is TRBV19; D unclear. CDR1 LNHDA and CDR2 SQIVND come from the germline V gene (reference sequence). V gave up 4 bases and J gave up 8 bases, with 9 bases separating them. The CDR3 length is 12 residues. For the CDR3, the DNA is TGTGCCAGTAGTACCCCTATCGAGCCCCAGCATTTT. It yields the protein CASSTPIEPQHF.

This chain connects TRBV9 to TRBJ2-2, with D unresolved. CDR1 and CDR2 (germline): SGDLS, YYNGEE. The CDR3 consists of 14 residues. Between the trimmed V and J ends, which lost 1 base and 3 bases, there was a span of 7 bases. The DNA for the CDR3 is TGTGCCAGCAGCGTATTCAGCGACACCGGGGAGCTGTTTTTT. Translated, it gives CASSVFSDTGELFF. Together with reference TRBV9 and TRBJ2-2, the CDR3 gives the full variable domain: DSGVTQTPKHLITATGQRVTLRCSPRSGDLSVYWYQQSLDQGLQFLIQYYNGEERAKGNILERFSAQQFPDLHSELNLSSLELGDSALYFCASSVFSDTGELFFGEGSRLTVL.

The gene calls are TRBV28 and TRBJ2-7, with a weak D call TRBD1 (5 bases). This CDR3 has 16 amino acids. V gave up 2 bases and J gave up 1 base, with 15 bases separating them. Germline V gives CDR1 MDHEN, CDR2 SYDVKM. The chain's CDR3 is CASSLGPPKGSYEQYF. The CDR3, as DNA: TGTGCCAGCAGTTTAGGGCCGCCTAAGGGGTCCTACGAGCAGTACTTC.

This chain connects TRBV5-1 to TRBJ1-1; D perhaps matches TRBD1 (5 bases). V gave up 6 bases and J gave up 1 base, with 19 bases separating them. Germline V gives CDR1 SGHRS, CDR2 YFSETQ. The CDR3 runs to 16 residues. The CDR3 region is CASTISVQGGNTEAFF. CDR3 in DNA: TGCGCCAGCACCATTTCGGTTCAGGGAGGGAACACTGAAGCTTTCTTT.

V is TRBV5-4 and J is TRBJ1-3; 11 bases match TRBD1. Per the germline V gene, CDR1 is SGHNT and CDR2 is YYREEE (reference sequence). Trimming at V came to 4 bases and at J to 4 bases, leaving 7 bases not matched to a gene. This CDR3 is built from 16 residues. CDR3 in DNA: TGTGCCAGCAGCACTCGGACAGGGGGCGCCGGAAACACCATATATTTT. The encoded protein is CASSTRTGGAGNTIYF.

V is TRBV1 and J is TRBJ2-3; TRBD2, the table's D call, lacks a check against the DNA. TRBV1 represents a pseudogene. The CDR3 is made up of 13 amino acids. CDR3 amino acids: CTSSQAGSDTQYF. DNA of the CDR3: TGCACCAGCAGCCAAGCGGGGTCAGATACGCAGTATTTT.

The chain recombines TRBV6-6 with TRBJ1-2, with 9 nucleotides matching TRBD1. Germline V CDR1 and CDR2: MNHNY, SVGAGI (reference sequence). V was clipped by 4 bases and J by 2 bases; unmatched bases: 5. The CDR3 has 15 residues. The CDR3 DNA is TGTGCCAGCAGTTCCCCACAGGGGGCGAACTATGGCTACACCTTC. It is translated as CASSSPQGANYGYTF.

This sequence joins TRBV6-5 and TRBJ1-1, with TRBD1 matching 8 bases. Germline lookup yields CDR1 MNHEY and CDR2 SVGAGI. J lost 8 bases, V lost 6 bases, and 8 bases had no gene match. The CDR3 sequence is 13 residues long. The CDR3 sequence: CASSHQGTGEAFF. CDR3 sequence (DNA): TGTGCCAGCAGCCACCAGGGGACAGGAGAAGCTTTCTTT.

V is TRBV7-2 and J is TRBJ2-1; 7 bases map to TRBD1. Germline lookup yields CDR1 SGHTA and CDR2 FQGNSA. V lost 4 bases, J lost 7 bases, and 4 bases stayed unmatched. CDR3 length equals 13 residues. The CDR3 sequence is CASSSRGQNEQFF. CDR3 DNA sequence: TGTGCCAGCAGCTCCCGGGGACAGAATGAGCAGTTCTTC. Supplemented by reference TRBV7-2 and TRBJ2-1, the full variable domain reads GAGVSQSPSNKVTEKGKDVELRCDPISGHTALYWYRQSLGQGLEFLIYFQGNSAPDKSGLPSDRFSAERTGGSVSTLTIQRTQQEDSAVYLCASSSRGQNEQFFGPGTRLTVL.

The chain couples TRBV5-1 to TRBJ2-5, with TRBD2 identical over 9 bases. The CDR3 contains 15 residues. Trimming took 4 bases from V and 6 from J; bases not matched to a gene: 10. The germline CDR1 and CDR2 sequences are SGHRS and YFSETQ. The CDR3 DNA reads TGCGCCAGCAGCCTGGCTGCGGGGGGGGTTCAGACCCAGTACTTC. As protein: CASSLAAGGVQTQYF.

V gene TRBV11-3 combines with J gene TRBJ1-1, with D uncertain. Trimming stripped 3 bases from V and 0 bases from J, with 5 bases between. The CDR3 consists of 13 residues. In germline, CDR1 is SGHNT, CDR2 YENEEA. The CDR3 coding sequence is TGTGCCAGCAGCTTTACTTTGAACACTGAAGCTTTCTTT. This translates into CASSFTLNTEAFF.

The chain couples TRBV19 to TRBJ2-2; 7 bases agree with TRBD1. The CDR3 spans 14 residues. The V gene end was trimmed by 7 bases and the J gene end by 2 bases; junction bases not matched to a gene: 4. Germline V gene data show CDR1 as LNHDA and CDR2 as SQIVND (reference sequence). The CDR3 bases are TGTGCCAGTAAAGACAGGGAAAACACCGGGGAGCTGTTTTTT. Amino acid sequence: CASKDRENTGELFF.

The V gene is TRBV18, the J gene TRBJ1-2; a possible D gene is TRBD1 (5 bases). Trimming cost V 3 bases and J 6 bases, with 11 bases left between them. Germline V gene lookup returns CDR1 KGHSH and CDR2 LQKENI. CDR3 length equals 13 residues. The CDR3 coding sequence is TGTGCCAGCTCACCTTCAGGGTATGATGGCTACACCTTC. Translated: CASSPSGYDGYTF. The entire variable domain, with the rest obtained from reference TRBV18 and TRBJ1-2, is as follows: NAGVMQNPRHLVRRRGQEARLRCSPMKGHSHVYWYRQLPEEGLKFMVYLQKENIIDESGMPKERFSAEFPKEGPSILRIQQVVRGDSAAYFCASSPSGYDGYTFGSGTRLTVV.

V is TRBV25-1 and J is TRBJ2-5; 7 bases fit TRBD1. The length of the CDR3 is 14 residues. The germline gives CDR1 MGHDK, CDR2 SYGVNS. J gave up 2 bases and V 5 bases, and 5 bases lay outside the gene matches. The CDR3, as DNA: TGTGCCAGCAGTAAACAGGGGCGGCAAGAGACCCAGTACTTC. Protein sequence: CASSKQGRQETQYF. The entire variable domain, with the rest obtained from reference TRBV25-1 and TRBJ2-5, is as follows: EADIYQTPRYLVIGTGKKITLECSQTMGHDKMYWYQQDPGMELHLIHYSYGVNSTEKGDLSSESTVSRIRTEHFPLTLESARPSHTSQYLCASSKQGRQETQYFGPGTRLLVL.

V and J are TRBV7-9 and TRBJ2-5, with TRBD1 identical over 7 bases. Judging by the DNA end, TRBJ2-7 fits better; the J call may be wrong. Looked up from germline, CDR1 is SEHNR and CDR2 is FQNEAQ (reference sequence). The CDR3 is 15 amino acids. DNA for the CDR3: TGTGCCAGCAGCTTTAGTCCGGGACAGACCTACGAGCAGTACTTC. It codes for CASSFSPGQTYEQYF.

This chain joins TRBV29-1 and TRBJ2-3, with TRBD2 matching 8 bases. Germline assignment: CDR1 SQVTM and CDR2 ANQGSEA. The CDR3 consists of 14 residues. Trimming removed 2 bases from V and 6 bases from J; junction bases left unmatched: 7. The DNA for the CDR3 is TGCAGCGTTGAATATGGTCAGCGGGGGGATACGCAGTATTTT. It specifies CSVEYGQRGDTQYF.

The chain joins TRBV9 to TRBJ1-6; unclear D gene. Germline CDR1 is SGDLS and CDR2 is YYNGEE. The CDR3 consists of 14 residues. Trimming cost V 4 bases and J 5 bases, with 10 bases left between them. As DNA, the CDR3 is TGTGCCAGCAGCTCGACAAGAAATAATTCACCCCTCCACTTT. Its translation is CASSSTRNNSPLHF.

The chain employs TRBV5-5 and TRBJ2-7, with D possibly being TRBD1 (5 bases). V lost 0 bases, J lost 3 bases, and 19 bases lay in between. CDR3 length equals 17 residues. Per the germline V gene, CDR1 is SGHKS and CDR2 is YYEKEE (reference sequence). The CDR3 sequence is CASSLGFHRQGGYEQYF. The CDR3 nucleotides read TGTGCCAGCAGCTTGGGTTTTCACCGCCAGGGCGGCTACGAGCAGTACTTC.

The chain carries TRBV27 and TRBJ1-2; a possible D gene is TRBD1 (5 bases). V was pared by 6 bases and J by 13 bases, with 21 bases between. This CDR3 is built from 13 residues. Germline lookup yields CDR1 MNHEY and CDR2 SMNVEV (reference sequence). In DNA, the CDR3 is TGTGCCAGCAGCGTCGACAGATCCGTCGGGTTCACCTTC. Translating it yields CASSVDRSVGFTF.